This T cell receptor beta chain comes out of a study of cytomegalovirus exposure and HLA in healthy donors. PCR employed 60 Vbeta and 13 Jbeta primers. Using immunoSEQ multiplex PCR, the repertoire was profiled, and TCRdb retains in-frame clones only, with some absent. Recorded for this sample: under 40,000 clones. The CDR3 totals 12 residues. The germline V gene has CDR1 SNHLY and CDR2 FYNNEI. V lost 3 bases to trimming and J lost 0 bases, with 3 bases between them. The specimen sequenced was PBMCs. The clonotype comes from a middle-aged woman in good health and CMV-seropositive. V is TRBV2 and J is TRBJ2-7; D ambiguous. The CDR3 bases are TGTGCCAGCAGTGACAACTCCTACGAGCAGTACTTC. This codes for CASSDNSYEQYF.